A single sample gave rise to the 19 T cell receptor beta chains below, sequenced in a study of shared clonotypes between healthy human individuals. Profiling relied on immunoSEQ multiplex PCR, and the TCRdb table lists in-frame clones only, not all of them. The sample has about 470,000 clones, about 76% seen once. Source material: PBMCs. All receptors come from a woman aged 40 to 50 in good health. Some clones in this sample may be carry-over from other donors' samples.

This clone was recorded only once. The genes are TRBV7-3 and TRBJ2-3, with TRBD2 matching over 14 bases. Trimming at V came to 0 bases and at J to 3 bases, leaving 5 bases not matched to a gene. In germline, CDR1 is SGHTA, CDR2 FQGTGA. The CDR3 sequence is 18 residues long. The CDR3 reads CASSLTGTSGSTTDTQYF. CDR3 nucleotides: TGTGCCAGCAGCTTAACCGGGACTAGCGGGAGTACGACAGATACGCAGTATTTT.

The V gene is TRBV7-9, the J gene TRBJ1-2, with D unresolved. CDR3 length equals 14 residues. Between the trimmed V and J ends, which lost 0 bases and 2 bases, there was a span of 7 bases. Germline V gene sequence: CDR1 SEHNR, CDR2 FQNEAQ (reference sequence). In DNA form, the CDR3 reads TGTGCCAGCAGCTTAGCCTTTCGGAACTATGGCTACACCTTC. Protein: CASSLAFRNYGYTF.

The V call is TRBV18, the J call TRBJ2-7; 9 positions agree with TRBD1. Unmatched junction bases numbered 16, after V lost 5 bases and J lost 2 bases. Germline V gene data show CDR1 as KGHSH and CDR2 as LQKENI. The CDR3 runs to 18 residues. CDR3 sequence reads: CASSSNPPGTGYAYEQYF. CDR3 nucleotides: TGTGCCAGCTCATCCAATCCACCCGGGACAGGGTATGCCTACGAGCAGTACTTC.

The rearrangement joins TRBV4-2 to TRBJ2-2; TRBD2 matches at 11 bases. The CDR3 has 15 residues. Unmatched junction bases numbered 3, after V lost 3 bases and J lost 6 bases. From germline, CDR1 is LGHNA and CDR2 YNFKEQ. CDR3 region: CASSHELAGAGELFF. The CDR3 DNA follows: TGTGCCAGCAGCCATGAACTAGCGGGAGCCGGGGAGCTGTTTTTT.

Comment on this clone: Other DNA sequences in this specimen translate into the identical CDR3. The chain uses TRBV9 and TRBJ2-1; no firm D call. Germline lookup yields CDR1 SGDLS and CDR2 YYNGEE. Trimming shortened V by 0 bases and J by 0 bases, and 7 bases separated the two germline ends. There are 15 residues in the CDR3. CDR3 DNA sequence: TGTGCCAGCAGCGTAGTGGGGAACTCCTACAATGAGCAGTTCTTC. Encoded protein: CASSVVGNSYNEQFF.

This clone occurred a few times. The chain has TRBV7-9 and TRBJ1-2, with D possibly being TRBD1 (6 bases). V lost 3 bases, J lost 5 bases, and 10 bases lay in between. The CDR3 has 13 residues. The germline V gene encodes CDR1 SEHNR and CDR2 FQNEAQ (reference sequence). CDR3 protein: CASSFGQGYGYTF. The CDR3 nucleotides read TGTGCCAGCAGCTTTGGCCAGGGGTATGGCTACACCTTC.

The chain joins TRBV18 to TRBJ2-5; the D gene is possibly TRBD2 (5 bases). In germline, CDR1 is KGHSH, CDR2 LQKENI. The V end lost 2 bases, the J end lost 3 bases, and 16 bases lay between the germline ends. The CDR3 is made up of 16 amino acids. This CDR3 is CASSPWKGAQEETQYF. CDR3 nucleotides: TGTGCCAGCTCACCATGGAAGGGAGCGCAGGAAGAGACCCAGTACTTC.

This clone was seen a handful of times. The chain couples TRBV28 to TRBJ1-2; D is possibly TRBD1 (5 bases). V lost 4 bases, J lost 5 bases, and 20 bases lay in between. This CDR3 has 16 amino acids. Germline loops: CDR1 MDHEN, CDR2 SYDVKM. In nucleotides, the CDR3 is TGTGCCAGCAGTTCTCAAGAAGGGGTAGGCCCTTATGGCTACACCTTC. As protein: CASSSQEGVGPYGYTF.

In its sample, this clone was seen a few times. The gene calls are TRBV7-3 and TRBJ2-3; TRBD2 might be the D (5 bases). Germline V lookup: CDR1 SGHTA, CDR2 FQGTGA. V lost 1 base, J lost 5 bases, and 16 bases lay in between. This CDR3 has 16 amino acids. The CDR3 here is CASSLIGRTRGDTQYF. In DNA, the CDR3 is TGTGCCAGCAGCTTAATTGGCAGAACCCGGGGAGATACGCAGTATTTT.

The chain couples TRBV28 to TRBJ1-2, with TRBD1 as a possible D gene (6 bases). The V end lost 6 bases, the J end lost 1 base, and 9 bases lay between the germline ends. The CDR3 contains 13 residues. From germline, CDR1 is MDHEN and CDR2 SYDVKM. The CDR3 protein is CASSPDSNYGYTF. CDR3 bases: TGTGCCAGCAGCCCGGACAGTAACTATGGCTACACCTTC.

This rearrangement joins TRBV7-8 to TRBJ2-3; D not resolved. Germline lookup yields CDR1 SGHVS and CDR2 FQNEAQ. The germline V and J ends were trimmed by 0 bases and 2 bases, with 9 bases remaining between them. The CDR3 is made up of 15 amino acids. CDR3 in amino acids: CASSLARTATDTQYF. DNA of the CDR3: TGTGCCAGCAGCTTAGCGAGGACGGCCACAGATACGCAGTATTTT.

This chain joins TRBV6-1 and TRBJ2-2; D is possibly TRBD1 or TRBD2 (5 bases each). Germline values: CDR1 MNHNS, CDR2 SASEGT. V was pared by 3 bases and J by 1 base, with 6 bases between. The CDR3 contains 14 residues. The CDR3 region is CASSERGNTGELFF. DNA for the CDR3: TGTGCCAGCAGTGAGAGGGGGAACACCGGGGAGCTGTTTTTT.

The chain employs TRBV15 and TRBJ2-7; 7 positions agree with TRBD1. The CDR3 has 15 residues. J lost 2 bases, V lost 0 bases, and 4 bases had no gene match. The germline V gene encodes CDR1 LNHNV and CDR2 YYDKDF (reference sequence). CDR3 sequence: CATSRDPGTAYEQYF. The CDR3 DNA follows: TGTGCCACCAGCAGAGATCCCGGGACAGCCTACGAGCAGTACTTC.

This clone appeared a few times. J is TRBJ1-4 and V is TRBV4-3, with a tentative D call TRBD1 (5 bases). V lost 4 bases and J lost 8, with 14 bases in between. The CDR3 runs 14 residues. Germline V lookup: CDR1 LGHNA, CDR2 YSLEER. DNA for the CDR3: TGCGCCAGCAGCCCCACCGGGGAGGGGGAAAAACTGTTTTTT. Translation: CASSPTGEGEKLFF.

The chain carries TRBV28 and TRBJ2-1; 8 nucleotides match TRBD1. The germline gives CDR1 MDHEN, CDR2 SYDVKM. Trimming took 9 bases from V and 5 from J; bases not matched to a gene: 12. The CDR3 covers 15 residues. DNA of the CDR3: TGTGCCAGTGGCCGTTGGCAGGGGGCTCACAATGAGCAGTTCTTC. Its translation is CASGRWQGAHNEQFF.

This chain links TRBV28 with TRBJ2-1; the D gene is possibly TRBD1 (6 bases). Germline lookup yields CDR1 MDHEN and CDR2 SYDVKM. The CDR3 runs 16 residues. Trimming removed 6 bases from V and 0 bases from J, with 15 bases in between. DNA of the CDR3: TGTGCCAGCAGCCGCCTTACAGGGAGCTCCTACAATGAGCAGTTCTTC. Protein: CASSRLTGSSYNEQFF.

CDR3 amino acids: CASSSSGTLGYEQYF. Here the CDR3 DNA reads TGTGCCAGCTCATCGTCCGGGACCCTCGGTTACGAGCAGTACTTC. The chain is built from TRBV18 and TRBJ2-7; D may correspond to TRBD1 or TRBD2 (5 bases each). This CDR3 has 15 residues. Deletions cut 5 bases from V and 4 bases from J, with 18 bases between. The germline V gene has CDR1 KGHSH and CDR2 LQKENI.

The chain combines TRBV19 with TRBJ1-4, with a tentative D call TRBD1 (5 bases). This CDR3 contains 18 residues. Trimming took 8 bases from V and 7 from J, leaving 29 bases between them. Per the germline V gene, CDR1 is LNHDA and CDR2 is SQIVND (reference sequence). The CDR3 bases are TGTGCCAGTCGCCCTAGTCCAGGGAGAAAGCGGTCTAGTGAAAAACTGTTTTTT. It translates to CASRPSPGRKRSSEKLFF.

The V gene is TRBV28, the J gene TRBJ1-3; D is undetermined. CDR3 length: 15 residues. V lost 1 base and J 0 bases, leaving 7 bases between the germline ends. Germline V CDR1 and CDR2: MDHEN, SYDVKM. CDR3 loop: CASSLFPPSGNTIYF. CDR3 DNA: TGTGCCAGCAGTTTATTCCCCCCCTCTGGAAACACCATATATTTT.